The rows below give T cell receptor beta chains drawn from one sample of a study of cytomegalovirus exposure and HLA in healthy donors. Measured with immunoSEQ multiplex PCR; TCRdb has only the in-frame clones, and not every one. This table holds tens of thousands of clones, roughly 80% found once. Material for sequencing was PBMCs. All receptors derive from a woman aged 40 to 50 in good health and CMV-seropositive. Each CDR3 is given with its conserved first and last residue. A D gene is named only where the DNA matches it firmly. Clone size is given for some rows only: seen once, a few or many times, or a class if the clone is expanded.

v_gene: TRBV7-9
d_gene: .
j_gene: TRBJ1-4
abundance: .
CDR3nt: TGTGCCAGCAGTCGAGCCATCAGCTCTAGAAATGAAAAACTGTTTTTT
CDR3aa: CASSRAISSRNEKLFF

v_gene: TRBV11-3
d_gene: .
j_gene: TRBJ1-1
abundance: .
CDR3nt: TGTGCCAGCAGTAATCAGGGATTAAACACTGAAGCTTTCTTT
CDR3aa: CASSNQGLNTEAFF

v_gene: TRBV27
d_gene: .
j_gene: TRBJ2-3
abundance: .
CDR3nt: TGTGCCAGCAGTGGAAACGTGGCTTCCTCGGGAGATACGCAGTATTTT
CDR3aa: CASSGNVASSGDTQYF

v_gene: TRBV9
d_gene: .
j_gene: TRBJ1-4
abundance: .
CDR3nt: TGTGCCAGCAGCGTTATCTTTACTTCCGAAAAACTGTTTTTT
CDR3aa: CASSVIFTSEKLFF

v_gene: TRBV19
d_gene: .
j_gene: TRBJ2-7
abundance: .
CDR3nt: TGTGCCAGTAGTCCCACAGGTGACTACGAGCAGTACTTC
CDR3aa: CASSPTGDYEQYF

v_gene: TRBV13
d_gene: TRBD2
j_gene: TRBJ2-2
abundance: .
CDR3nt: TGTGCCAGCAGCATCCGGACTAGCGGAAACACCGGGGAGCTGTTTTTT
CDR3aa: CASSIRTSGNTGELFF

v_gene: TRBV19
d_gene: .
j_gene: TRBJ1-1
abundance: .
CDR3nt: TGTGCCAGTAGTATTGAACCGGTCTCTACTGAAGCTTTCTTT
CDR3aa: CASSIEPVSTEAFF

v_gene: TRBV7-9
d_gene: .
j_gene: TRBJ1-1
abundance: many
CDR3nt: TGTGCCAGCAGCTTAGCAGGGGAAAACACTGAAGCTTTCTTT
CDR3aa: CASSLAGENTEAFF

v_gene: TRBV9
d_gene: .
j_gene: TRBJ2-1
abundance: .
CDR3nt: TGTGCCAGCAGCGCCGGGACTCGGTATGAGCAGTTCTTC
CDR3aa: CASSAGTRYEQFF

v_gene: TRBV27
d_gene: .
j_gene: TRBJ2-1
abundance: .
CDR3nt: TGTGCCGCAGGAGGGTCCTACAATGAGCAGTTCTTC
CDR3aa: CAAGGSYNEQFF

v_gene: TRBV5-4
d_gene: .
j_gene: TRBJ2-3
abundance: .
CDR3nt: TGTGCCAGCAGCCCCCGGGGGGCTAGCACAGATACGCAGTATTTT
CDR3aa: CASSPRGASTDTQYF

v_gene: TRBV7-9
d_gene: TRBD1
j_gene: TRBJ2-7
abundance: .
CDR3nt: TGTGCCAGCAGCTTAGAAACAGGGGGCGACGAGCAGTACTTC
CDR3aa: CASSLETGGDEQYF